The rows below give T cell receptor beta chains drawn from one sample of a study of blood T cell repertoires in COVID-19. Profiling relied on immunoSEQ multiplex PCR, and the TCRdb table lists in-frame clones only, not all of them. The sample carries about 100,000 clones, around 84% recorded once. Material for sequencing was peripheral blood. These receptors were obtained from a man between 65 and 80 years old with active or convalescent COVID-19. The CDR3 runs from the conserved cysteine through the conserved F or W. The D gene is left open where the match is weak. Only part of the rows carry a size: once, few, many, or a class if the clone is expanded.

length: 16
J: TRBJ2-3
size: -
D: TRBD2
V: TRBV7-2
CDR3: CASSLTSGGQGDTQYF
DNA: TGTGCCAGCAGCCTCACTAGCGGGGGGCAAGGAGATACGCAGTATTTT

length: 13
J: TRBJ1-1
size: -
D: TRBD1
V: TRBV12-3/TRBV12-4
CDR3: CASSFSGGTEAFF
DNA: TGTGCCAGCAGTTTCTCAGGGGGCACTGAAGCTTTCTTT

length: 18
J: TRBJ2-3
size: -
D: -
V: TRBV6-7
CDR3: CASSPVVSGPDRTDTQYF
DNA: TGTGCCAGCAGCCCCGTCGTGTCAGGGCCCGACCGCACAGATACGCAGTATTTT

length: 15
J: TRBJ2-7
size: -
D: -
V: TRBV5-8
CDR3: CASSPKPGLGGEQYF
DNA: TGTGCCAGCAGCCCGAAGCCGGGACTGGGCGGCGAGCAGTACTTC

length: 14
J: TRBJ1-3
size: few
D: TRBD1
V: TRBV2
CDR3: CASRGQVSGNTIYF
DNA: TGTGCCAGCAGAGGACAGGTCTCTGGAAACACCATATATTTT

length: 14
J: TRBJ1-2
size: -
D: -
V: TRBV24-1
CDR3: CATSDPTSAYGYTF
DNA: TGTGCCACCAGTGACCCGACATCCGCCTATGGCTACACCTTC

length: 17
J: TRBJ2-5
size: -
D: TRBD1
V: TRBV19
CDR3: CASALRTGTVVQETQYF
DNA: TGTGCCAGTGCCCTAAGGACAGGTACGGTCGTCCAAGAGACCCAGTACTTC

length: 15
J: TRBJ1-4
size: -
D: TRBD1
V: TRBV15
CDR3: CATSPRQGLNEKLFF
DNA: TGTGCCACCAGCCCTCGACAGGGGTTGAATGAAAAACTGTTTTTT

length: 12
J: TRBJ2-5
size: -
D: TRBD2
V: TRBV5-4
CDR3: CAAGGTGETQYF
DNA: TGTGCGGCGGGGGGCACAGGAGAGACCCAGTACTTC

length: 19
J: TRBJ2-1
size: -
D: TRBD2
V: TRBV6-2/TRBV6-3
CDR3: CASSYWSSGGTGSYNEQFF
DNA: TGTGCCAGCAGTTACTGGTCTAGCGGGGGGACTGGGTCCTACAATGAGCAGTTCTTC

length: 13
J: TRBJ1-2
size: once
D: -
V: TRBV28
CDR3: CASSLKQGYGYTF
DNA: TGTGCCAGCAGTTTAAAACAGGGCTATGGCTACACCTTC

length: 13
J: TRBJ1-5
size: few
D: -
V: TRBV30
CDR3: CAWTDSFGQPQHF
DNA: TGTGCCTGGACAGACAGCTTCGGTCAGCCCCAGCATTTT

length: 15
J: TRBJ2-7
size: once
D: TRBD2
V: TRBV28
CDR3: CASSSLAGDSYEQYF
DNA: TGTGCCAGCAGTTCCCTAGCGGGGGACTCCTACGAGCAGTACTTC

length: 13
J: TRBJ2-7
size: once
D: TRBD2
V: TRBV5-5
CDR3: CASSGAAGGEQYF
DNA: TGTGCCAGCAGTGGGGCTGCGGGGGGTGAGCAGTACTTC

length: 16
J: TRBJ2-3
size: once
D: TRBD2
V: TRBV14
CDR3: CASSQLAGVITDTQYF
DNA: TGTGCCAGCAGCCAACTAGCGGGGGTTATCACAGATACGCAGTATTTT

length: 15
J: TRBJ2-2
size: -
D: TRBD2
V: TRBV30
CDR3: CAGSTSGENTGELFF
DNA: TGTGCCGGGTCCACTAGCGGAGAGAACACCGGGGAGCTGTTTTTT

length: 13
J: TRBJ2-5
size: -
D: TRBD2
V: TRBV6-5
CDR3: CASSASGDVTQYF
DNA: TGTGCCAGCAGCGCTAGCGGGGACGTGACCCAGTACTTC

length: 13
J: TRBJ2-7
size: -
D: TRBD2
V: TRBV7-8
CDR3: CASSQIGGYEQYF
DNA: TGTGCCAGCAGCCAGATCGGGGGGTACGAGCAGTACTTC

length: 16
J: TRBJ1-2
size: -
D: TRBD1
V: TRBV12-5
CDR3: CASASTGGKANYGYTF
DNA: TGTGCTAGTGCCTCGACAGGGGGCAAAGCTAACTATGGCTACACCTTC

length: 15
J: TRBJ2-6
size: -
D: TRBD1
V: TRBV2
CDR3: CASSVDRAGANVLTF
DNA: TGTGCCAGCAGTGTCGACAGGGCTGGGGCCAACGTCCTGACTTTC

length: 13
J: TRBJ2-3
size: -
D: -
V: TRBV19
CDR3: CASSTGRTDTQYF
DNA: TGTGCCAGTAGTACAGGGAGGACAGATACGCAGTATTTT

length: 16
J: TRBJ2-7
size: -
D: TRBD1
V: TRBV28
CDR3: CASSLLGRTGSYEQYF
DNA: TGTGCCAGCAGTTTATTGGGAAGGACAGGGTCTTACGAGCAGTACTTC

length: 13
J: TRBJ1-5
size: many
D: TRBD1
V: TRBV7-2
CDR3: CASSSDRAQPQHF
DNA: TGTGCCAGCAGCTCTGACAGGGCTCAGCCCCAGCATTTT

length: 11
J: TRBJ2-7
size: once
D: -
V: TRBV12-3/TRBV12-4
CDR3: CASRQHYEQYF
DNA: TGTGCCAGCAGACAGCACTACGAGCAGTACTTC

length: 19
J: TRBJ1-1
size: -
D: TRBD1
V: TRBV6-1
CDR3: CASSEARGTGVPLHTEAFF
DNA: TGTGCCAGCAGTGAAGCGCGCGGGACAGGGGTTCCTCTTCACACTGAAGCTTTCTTT

length: 16
J: TRBJ1-4
size: -
D: -
V: TRBV5-6
CDR3: CASSLKAGGHGEKLFF
DNA: TGTGCCAGCAGCTTGAAGGCCGGGGGGCATGGTGAAAAACTGTTTTTT

length: 15
J: TRBJ2-2
size: -
D: TRBD1
V: TRBV28
CDR3: CASSEGQGRTGELFF
DNA: TGTGCCAGCAGTGAGGGACAGGGGAGAACCGGGGAGCTGTTTTTT

length: 17
J: TRBJ2-4
size: once
D: TRBD2
V: TRBV28
CDR3: CASSSGTSGGSKNIQYF
DNA: TGTGCCAGCAGTTCCGGGACTAGCGGGGGGTCCAAAAACATTCAGTACTTC